What follows describes a single T cell receptor beta chain. This table comes from immunoSEQ multiplex PCR, and its TCRdb copy is limited to in-frame clones, with some not included. The repertoire has about 240,000 clones, approximately 83% of them found once; the top ten carry 1% to 1.5%. Germline V gives CDR1 SEHNR, CDR2 FQNEAQ (reference sequence). CDR3 size: 12 residues. V dropped 5 bases and J dropped 9 bases, with 11 bases sitting between them. This sample stems from a study of cytomegalovirus exposure and HLA in healthy donors. Sequencing input: PBMCs. The J gene is TRBJ2-1, the V gene TRBV7-9; no clear D. This receptor was identified in a woman in her twenties or thirties in good health and CMV-seropositive. The CDR3 DNA is TGTGCCAGCAGCCCTGAGGTGACTGAGCAGTTCTTC. Its translation is CASSPEVTEQFF.